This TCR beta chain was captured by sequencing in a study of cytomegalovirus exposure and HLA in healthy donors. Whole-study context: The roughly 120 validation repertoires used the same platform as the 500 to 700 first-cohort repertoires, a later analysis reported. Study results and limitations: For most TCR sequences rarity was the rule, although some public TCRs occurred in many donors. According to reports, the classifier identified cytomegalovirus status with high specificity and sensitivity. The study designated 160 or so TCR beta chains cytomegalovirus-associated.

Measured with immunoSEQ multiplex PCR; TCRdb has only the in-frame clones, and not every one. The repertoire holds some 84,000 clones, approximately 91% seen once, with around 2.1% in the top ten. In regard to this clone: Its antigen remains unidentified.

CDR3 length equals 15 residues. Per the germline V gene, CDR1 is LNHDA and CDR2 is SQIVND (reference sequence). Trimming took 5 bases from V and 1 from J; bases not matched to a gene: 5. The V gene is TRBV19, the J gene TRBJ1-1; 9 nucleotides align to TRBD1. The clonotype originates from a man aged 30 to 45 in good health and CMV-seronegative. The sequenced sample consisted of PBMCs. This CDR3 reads CASSGTGYGNTEAFF. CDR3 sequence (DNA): TGTGCCAGTAGTGGGACAGGGTATGGGAACACTGAAGCTTTCTTT.